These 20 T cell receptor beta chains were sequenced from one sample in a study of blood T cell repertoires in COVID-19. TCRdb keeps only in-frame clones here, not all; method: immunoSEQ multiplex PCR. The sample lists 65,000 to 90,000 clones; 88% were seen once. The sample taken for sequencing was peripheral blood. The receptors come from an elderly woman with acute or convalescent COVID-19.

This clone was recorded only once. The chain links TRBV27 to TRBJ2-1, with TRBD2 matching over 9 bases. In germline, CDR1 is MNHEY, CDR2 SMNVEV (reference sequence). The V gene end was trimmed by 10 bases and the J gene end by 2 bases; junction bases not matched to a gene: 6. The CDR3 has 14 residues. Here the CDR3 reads CAIYSGSPYNEQFF. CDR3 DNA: TGTGCCATTTATAGCGGGAGCCCCTACAATGAGCAGTTCTTC.

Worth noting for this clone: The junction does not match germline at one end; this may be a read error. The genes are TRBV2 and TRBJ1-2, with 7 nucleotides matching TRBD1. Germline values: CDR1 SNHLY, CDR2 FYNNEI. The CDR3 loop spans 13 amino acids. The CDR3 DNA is TGTGCCAGCAGTGACAGGGGGAGCTATGTCTACACCTTC. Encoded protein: CASSDRGSYVYTF.

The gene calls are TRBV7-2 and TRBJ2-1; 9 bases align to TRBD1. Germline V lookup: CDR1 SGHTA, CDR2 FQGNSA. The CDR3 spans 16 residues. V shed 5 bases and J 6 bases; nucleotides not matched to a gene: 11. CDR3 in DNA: TGTGCCAGCAGCCTGAGACAGGGGGGAATGGGCAATGAGCAGTTCTTC. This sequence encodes CASSLRQGGMGNEQFF.

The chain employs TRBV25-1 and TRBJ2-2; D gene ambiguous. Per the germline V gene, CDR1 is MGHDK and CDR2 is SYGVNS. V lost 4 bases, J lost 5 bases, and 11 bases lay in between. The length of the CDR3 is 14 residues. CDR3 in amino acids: CASSGAARTGELFF. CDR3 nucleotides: TGTGCCAGCAGTGGGGCCGCACGAACCGGGGAGCTGTTTTTT.

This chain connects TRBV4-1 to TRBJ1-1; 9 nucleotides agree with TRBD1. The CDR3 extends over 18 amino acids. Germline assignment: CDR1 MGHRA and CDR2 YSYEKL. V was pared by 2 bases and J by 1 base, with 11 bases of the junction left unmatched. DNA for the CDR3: TGCGCCAGCAGCCAACAACCTGGGACAGGGTTGGAGAACACTGAAGCTTTCTTT. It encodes CASSQQPGTGLENTEAFF.

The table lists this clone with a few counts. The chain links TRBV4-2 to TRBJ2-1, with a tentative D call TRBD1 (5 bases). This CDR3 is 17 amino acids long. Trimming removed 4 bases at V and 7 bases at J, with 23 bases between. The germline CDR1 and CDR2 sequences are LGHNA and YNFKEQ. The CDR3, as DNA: TGTGCCAGCAGCCGTGCCTCTCAGGGTTTGACTGTTAATGAGCAGTTCTTC. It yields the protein CASSRASQGLTVNEQFF.

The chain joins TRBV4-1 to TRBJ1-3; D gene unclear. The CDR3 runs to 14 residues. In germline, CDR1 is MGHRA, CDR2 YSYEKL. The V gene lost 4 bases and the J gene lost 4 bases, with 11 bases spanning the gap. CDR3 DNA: TGCGCCAGCAGCCCAACCCGACTCGGAAACACCATATATTTT. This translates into CASSPTRLGNTIYF.

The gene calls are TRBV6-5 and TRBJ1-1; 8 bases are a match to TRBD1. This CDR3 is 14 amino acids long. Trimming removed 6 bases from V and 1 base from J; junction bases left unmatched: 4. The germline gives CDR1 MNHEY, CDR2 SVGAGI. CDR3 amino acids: CASRADRGNTEAFF. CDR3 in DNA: TGTGCCAGCAGGGCCGACAGGGGGAACACTGAAGCTTTCTTT.

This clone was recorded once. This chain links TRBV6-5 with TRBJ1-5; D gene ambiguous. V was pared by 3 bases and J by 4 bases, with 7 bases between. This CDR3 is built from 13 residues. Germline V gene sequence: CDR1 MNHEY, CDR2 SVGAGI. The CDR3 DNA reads TGTGCCAGCAGTTATAGGGAGAATCAGCCCCAGCATTTT. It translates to CASSYRENQPQHF.

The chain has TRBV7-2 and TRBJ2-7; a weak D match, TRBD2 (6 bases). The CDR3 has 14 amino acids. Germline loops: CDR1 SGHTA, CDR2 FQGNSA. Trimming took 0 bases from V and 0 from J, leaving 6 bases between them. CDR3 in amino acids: CASSLAGSSYEQYF. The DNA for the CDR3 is TGTGCCAGCAGCTTAGCCGGGAGCTCCTACGAGCAGTACTTC.

CDR3 in DNA: TGTGCCAGCAGCCAATTGGGACAGGGGTTGGGGGCCAACGTCCTGACTTTC. Protein: CASSQLGQGLGANVLTF. The gene calls are TRBV3-1 (or the pseudogene TRBV3-2) and TRBJ2-6; TRBD1 matches at 10 bases. V was clipped by 2 bases and J by 4 bases; unmatched bases: 5. Germline V gene data show CDR1 as LGHDT and CDR2 as YNNKEL (reference sequence). This CDR3 contains 17 residues.

The CDR3 spells CASSLRLAGVPGELFF. The CDR3 nucleotides read TGTGCCAGCAGCTTAAGACTAGCGGGAGTCCCCGGGGAGCTGTTTTTT. This chain links TRBV7-9 with TRBJ2-2; 12 bases agree with TRBD2. In germline, CDR1 is SEHNR, CDR2 FQNEAQ (reference sequence). This CDR3 contains 16 residues. After removal of 2 bases from V and 6 bases from J, the junction contained 4 bases not matched to a gene.

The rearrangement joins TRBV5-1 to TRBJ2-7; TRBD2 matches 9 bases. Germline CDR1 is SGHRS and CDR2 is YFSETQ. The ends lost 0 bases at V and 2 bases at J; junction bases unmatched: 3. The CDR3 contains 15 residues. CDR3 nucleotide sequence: TGCGCCAGCAGCTTGGGCGGGAGGGTTGCCTACGAGCAGTACTTC. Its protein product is CASSLGGRVAYEQYF.

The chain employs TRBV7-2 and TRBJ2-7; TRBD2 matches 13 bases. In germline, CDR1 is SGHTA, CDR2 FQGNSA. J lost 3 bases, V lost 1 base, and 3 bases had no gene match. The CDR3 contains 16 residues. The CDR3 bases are TGTGCCAGCAGCTTAGGAACTAGCGGGGGGGGCTACGAGCAGTACTTC. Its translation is CASSLGTSGGGYEQYF.

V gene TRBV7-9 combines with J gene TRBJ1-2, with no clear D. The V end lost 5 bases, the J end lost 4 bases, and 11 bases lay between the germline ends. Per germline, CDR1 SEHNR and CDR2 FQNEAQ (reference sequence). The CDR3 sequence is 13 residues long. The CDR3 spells CASSQSEGYGYTF. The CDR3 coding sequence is TGTGCCAGCAGCCAATCGGAGGGCTATGGCTACACCTTC.

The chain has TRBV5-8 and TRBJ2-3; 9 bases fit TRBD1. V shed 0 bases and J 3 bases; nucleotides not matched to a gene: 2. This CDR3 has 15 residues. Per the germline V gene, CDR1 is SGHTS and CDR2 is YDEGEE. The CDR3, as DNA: TGTGCCAGCAGCTTGGGGACAGGGGTAACAGATACGCAGTATTTT. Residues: CASSLGTGVTDTQYF. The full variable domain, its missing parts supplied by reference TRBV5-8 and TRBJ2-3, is EAGVTQSPTHLIKTRGQQATLRCSPISGHTSVYWYQQALGLGLQFLLWYDEGEERNRGNFPPRFSGRQFPNYSSELNVNALELEDSALYLCASSLGTGVTDTQYFGPGTRLTVL.

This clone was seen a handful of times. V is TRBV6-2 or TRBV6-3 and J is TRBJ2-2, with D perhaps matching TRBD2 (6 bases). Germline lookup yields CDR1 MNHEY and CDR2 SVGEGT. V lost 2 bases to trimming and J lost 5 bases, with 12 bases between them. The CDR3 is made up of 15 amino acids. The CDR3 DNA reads TGTGCCAGCAGTTACCAGGGAGGAGGTACCGGGGAGCTGTTTTTT. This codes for CASSYQGGGTGELFF.

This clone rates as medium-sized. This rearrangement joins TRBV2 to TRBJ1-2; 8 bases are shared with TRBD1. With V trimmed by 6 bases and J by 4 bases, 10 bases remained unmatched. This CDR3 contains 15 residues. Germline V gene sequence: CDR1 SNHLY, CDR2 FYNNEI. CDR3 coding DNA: TGTGCCAGCAGGGGAGACAGGGGCTCCCTCTATGGCTACACCTTC. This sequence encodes CASRGDRGSLYGYTF.

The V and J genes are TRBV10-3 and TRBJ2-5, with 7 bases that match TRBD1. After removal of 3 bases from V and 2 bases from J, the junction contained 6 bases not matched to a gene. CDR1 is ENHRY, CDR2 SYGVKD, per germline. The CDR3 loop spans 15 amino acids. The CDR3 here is CAISDGRTGQETQYF. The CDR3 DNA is TGTGCCATCAGTGACGGAAGGACAGGTCAAGAGACCCAGTACTTC.

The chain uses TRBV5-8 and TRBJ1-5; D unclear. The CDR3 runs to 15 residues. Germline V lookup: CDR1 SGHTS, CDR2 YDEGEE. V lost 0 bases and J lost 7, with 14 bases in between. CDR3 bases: TGTGCCAGCAGCTTGGTGTTGGCGGCGGGACAGCCCCAGCATTTT. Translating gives CASSLVLAAGQPQHF.